This T cell receptor beta chain was retrieved from a study of blood T cell repertoires in COVID-19. Whole-study context: T cells, B-cell-depleted T cells, or PBMCs provided the cDNA or gDNA that served as material.

TCRdb's table, derived via immunoSEQ multiplex PCR, lists solely in-frame clones and lacks some. This sample has about 160,000 clones, with 76% found just once. The V segment lost 7 bases and the J segment 6 bases; nucleotides outside the gene matches: 8. The CDR3 is 13 residues long. Germline V gives CDR1 SQVTM, CDR2 ANQGSEA. Sequencing input: peripheral blood. The V call is TRBV29-1, the J call TRBJ2-7, with 11 nucleotides matching TRBD1. The sequence was collected from a woman of 80 years or more with acute or convalescent COVID-19. The CDR3 DNA reads TGCAGCGGGGGGACCGGGACAGGGGGCGAGCAGTACTTC. Its translation is CSGGTGTGGEQYF.